This entry lists 21 T cell receptor beta chains sequenced from one sample in a study of blood T cell repertoires in COVID-19. Clones were read by immunoSEQ multiplex PCR, and TCRdb kept only the in-frame ones, dropping some. The table shows fewer than 450,000 clones, with approximately 84% occurring only once. The material sequenced was PBMCs or T cells enriched from blood (not recorded which). These receptor sequences come from a woman younger than 45 who had recovered from COVID-19.

In this sample, this clone turned up once. The chain recombines TRBV6-1 with TRBJ2-5, with TRBD2 identical over 14 bases. The CDR3 runs 18 residues. The V segment lost 1 base and the J segment 5 bases; nucleotides outside the gene matches: 9. Germline V CDR1 and CDR2: MNHNS, SASEGT. CDR3 residues: CASSEGSTSGGARETQYF. The CDR3 DNA reads TGTGCCAGCAGTGAAGGCTCGACTAGCGGGGGGGCACGGGAGACCCAGTACTTC.

The rearrangement uses TRBV9 and TRBJ2-1; TRBD1 matches at 7 bases. J was trimmed by 6 bases and V by 2 bases; bases with no gene match: 8. Per the germline V gene, CDR1 is SGDLS and CDR2 is YYNGEE. The CDR3 has 15 amino acids. CDR3 DNA: TGTGCCAGCAGCGTCTTTGGGGACAGCCGCAATGAGCAGTTCTTC. Translation gives CASSVFGDSRNEQFF.

V usage is TRBV28 and J usage is TRBJ1-2; 8 bases line up with TRBD1. Germline V gives CDR1 MDHEN, CDR2 SYDVKM. V dropped 3 bases and J dropped 6; count of bases not matched to a gene: 6. The CDR3 is 14 residues long. CDR3 nucleotide sequence: TGTGCCAGCAGTTTCTCAGGGGGCGGAAATGGCTACACCTTC. It specifies CASSFSGGGNGYTF.

This rearrangement joins TRBV11-2 to TRBJ1-3; 7 nucleotides line up with TRBD1. The CDR3 is 16 residues long. Trimming cost V 5 bases and J 4 bases; bases outside gene matches: 11. Germline V CDR1 and CDR2: SGHAT, FQNNGV. CDR3 sequence reads: CASSTQTGFGGNTIYF. In nucleotides, the CDR3 is TGTGCCAGCAGCACCCAGACAGGGTTCGGCGGAAACACCATATATTTT.

The V call is TRBV6-2 or TRBV6-3, the J call TRBJ2-2, with D maybe TRBD2 (7 bases). Trimming pared 6 bases from V and 4 bases from J, leaving 21 bases between. CDR1 MNHEY and CDR2 SVGEGT come from the germline V gene. The CDR3 has 17 amino acids. The CDR3 bases are TGTGCCAGCAGCGTAGCCGGGGGGCCACGTGGCACCGGGGAGCTGTTTTTT. This gives the protein CASSVAGGPRGTGELFF.

This chain uses TRBV11-2 with TRBJ1-3; weak D call: TRBD1 (5 bases). CDR1 is SGHAT, CDR2 FQNNGV, per germline. There are 15 residues in the CDR3. V shed 0 bases and J shed 4 bases, with 10 bases lying between them. In nucleotides, the CDR3 is TGTGCCAGCAGCTTAGAGGGCAGGGAAGGAAACACCATATATTTT. Amino acid sequence: CASSLEGREGNTIYF.

CDR3 sequence reads: CASSFLTGGYTGELFF. CDR3 DNA sequence: TGTGCCAGCAGCTTCTTGACAGGGGGATACACCGGGGAGCTGTTTTTT. J is TRBJ2-2 and V is TRBV11-1; 9 positions agree with TRBD1. The CDR3 has 16 residues. CDR1 and CDR2 (germline): SGHAT, FQDESV (reference sequence). V dropped 3 bases and J dropped 3; count of bases not matched to a gene: 5.

In nucleotides, the CDR3 is TGTGCCAGCAGTCAAGACAGTAGGGATGGACAGCCCCAGCATTTT. Translating gives CASSQDSRDGQPQHF. This rearrangement joins TRBV6-2 or TRBV6-3 to TRBJ1-5, with D tentatively TRBD1 (5 bases). V lost 5 bases and J 7 bases, leaving 18 bases between the germline ends. Germline V CDR1 and CDR2: MNHEY, SVGEGT. CDR3 size: 15 residues.

CDR3 in DNA: TGTGCCAGCAGCCCAGAGAAACCCAACCGACAGGCCTCCCAAGCTTTCTTT. It yields the protein CASSPEKPNRQASQAFF. This rearrangement joins TRBV13 to TRBJ1-1; D perhaps matches TRBD1 (6 bases). The CDR3 consists of 17 residues. CDR1 and CDR2 from the germline V gene are PRHDT and FYEKMQ (reference sequence). Between the trimmed V and J ends, which lost 5 bases and 9 bases, there was a span of 28 bases.

This sequence joins TRBV7-9 and TRBJ1-3; D is possibly TRBD1 (5 bases). The CDR3 length is 14 residues. The V and J ends lost 5 bases and 8 bases respectively, with 16 bases between them. In germline, CDR1 is SEHNR, CDR2 FQNEAQ (reference sequence). The CDR3 loop is CASSTDSLGHTIYF. The CDR3 nucleotides read TGTGCCAGCAGCACCGACAGCCTGGGGCACACCATATATTTT.

The chain recombines TRBV5-1 with TRBJ2-5; D perhaps matches TRBD2 (6 bases). CDR3 length equals 15 residues. Trimming left V 0 bases short and J 6 bases short, with 15 bases between. Looked up from germline, CDR1 is SGHRS and CDR2 is YFSETQ. The CDR3 sequence: CASSLAPGEGKTQYF. The CDR3 region has the DNA TGCGCCAGCAGCTTGGCTCCGGGAGAGGGAAAGACCCAGTACTTC.

The V call is TRBV14, the J call TRBJ2-7; D uncertain. The CDR3 is made up of 12 amino acids. V lost 5 bases, J lost 2 bases, and 7 bases lay in between. Germline V gene sequence: CDR1 SGHDN, CDR2 FVKESK. The CDR3 coding sequence is TGTGCCAGCAGCATTAGTACCTACGAGCAGTACTTC. Its protein is CASSISTYEQYF.

J is TRBJ2-5 and V is TRBV6-5, with 8 nucleotides matching TRBD2. The V gene end was trimmed by 6 bases and the J gene end by 5 bases; junction bases not matched to a gene: 5. CDR3 length: 13 residues. CDR1 MNHEY and CDR2 SVGAGI come from the germline V gene. CDR3 DNA: TGTGCCAGCAGACCGGGAGGGACTGAGACCCAGTACTTC. Encoded protein: CASRPGGTETQYF.

The chain carries TRBV3-1 (or the pseudogene TRBV3-2) and TRBJ2-5; 8 bases fit TRBD1. V shed 5 bases, J shed 4 bases, and the junction held 15 bases outside the gene matches. The CDR3 runs to 17 residues. CDR1 and CDR2 from the germline V gene are LGHDT and YNNKEL (reference sequence). CDR3 DNA sequence: TGTGCCAGCAGCTCAAGGGTAGGTCAGGGGGCAGGAGAGACCCAGTACTTC. Translation gives CASSSRVGQGAGETQYF.

The count of this clone is one. The CDR3 coding sequence is TGCGCCAGCAGCCAAGAACCGGGACTAGCGGGGGTGAGCTCCTACAATGAGCAGTTCTTC. The encoded protein is CASSQEPGLAGVSSYNEQFF. The chain combines TRBV4-1 with TRBJ2-1; the match to TRBD2 covers 14 bases. This CDR3 region has 20 residues. Losses at the gene ends were 0 bases for V and 0 bases for J; bases not matched to a gene: 7. Per germline, CDR1 MGHRA and CDR2 YSYEKL.

V is TRBV28 and J is TRBJ2-4; TRBD1 is a possible D gene (5 bases). This CDR3 is built from 14 residues. CDR1 MDHEN and CDR2 SYDVKM come from the germline V gene. Trimming took 3 bases from V and 2 from J, leaving 8 bases between them. Written as DNA, the CDR3 is TGTGCCAGCAGTTTCAGGGATACCAAAAACATTCAGTACTTC. Residues: CASSFRDTKNIQYF.

The V call is TRBV10-1, the J call TRBJ2-5; the match to TRBD2 covers 16 bases. CDR1 is WNHNN, CDR2 SYGVQD, per germline (reference sequence). The CDR3 runs to 16 residues. V lost 4 bases and J lost 5; bases outside the gene matches: 4. CDR3 protein: CASSGPGLAGGETQYF. CDR3 nucleotide sequence: TGCGCCAGCAGTGGGCCGGGACTAGCGGGGGGGGAGACCCAGTACTTC.

The chain combines TRBV4-3 with TRBJ1-2; D ambiguous. V was trimmed by 0 bases and J by 2 bases, leaving 13 bases between them. CDR3 length equals 16 residues. Germline CDR1 is LGHNA and CDR2 is YSLEER. CDR3 DNA sequence: TGCGCCAGCAGCCAAGAGTTAACAGCCTTAAACTATGGCTACACCTTC. Translated: CASSQELTALNYGYTF.

The genes are TRBV16 and TRBJ2-1; TRBD2 agrees at 7 bases. After removal of 1 base from V and 8 bases from J, the junction contained 5 bases not matched to a gene. The CDR3 covers 14 residues. Per germline, CDR1 KGHSY and CDR2 FQNENV. Here the CDR3 reads CASSQLGRGDEQFF. CDR3 sequence (DNA): TGTGCCAGCAGCCAATTGGGGAGGGGCGATGAGCAGTTCTTC. The full variable domain, rest sourced from reference TRBV16 and TRBJ2-1, is GEEVAQTPKHLVRGEGQKAKLYCAPIKGHSYVFWYQQVLKNEFKFLISFQNENVFDETGMPKERFSAKCLPNSPCSLEIQATKLEDSAVYFCASSQLGRGDEQFFGPGTRLTVL.

This clone was observed once. The chain joins TRBV19 to TRBJ1-3, with TRBD1 identical over 10 bases. This CDR3 comprises 14 residues. Unmatched junction bases numbered 8, after V lost 9 bases and J lost 6 bases. The V gene's germline CDR1 is LNHDA and CDR2 SQIVND (reference sequence). The CDR3 here is CASTIDRGPNTIYF. The CDR3 DNA reads TGTGCCAGCACTATCGACAGGGGGCCAAACACCATATATTTT.

This rearrangement joins TRBV6-5 to TRBJ2-7; TRBD1 matches at 7 bases. Germline V gene data show CDR1 as MNHEY and CDR2 as SVGAGI. The CDR3 is made up of 14 amino acids. V lost 6 bases and J lost 4; bases outside the gene matches: 9. The CDR3 reads CASRTGQALYEQYF. In DNA, the CDR3 is TGTGCCAGCAGGACCGGACAGGCCTTATACGAGCAGTACTTC.